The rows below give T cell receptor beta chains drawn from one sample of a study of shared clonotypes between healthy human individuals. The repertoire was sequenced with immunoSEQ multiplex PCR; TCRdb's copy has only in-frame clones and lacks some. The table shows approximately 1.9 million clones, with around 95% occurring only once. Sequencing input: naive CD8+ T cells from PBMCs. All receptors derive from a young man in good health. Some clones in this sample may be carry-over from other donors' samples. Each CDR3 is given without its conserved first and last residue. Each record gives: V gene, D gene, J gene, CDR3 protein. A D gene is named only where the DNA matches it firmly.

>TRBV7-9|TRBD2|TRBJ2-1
ASSSQEIAGPFLYNEQF
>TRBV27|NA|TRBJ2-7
ASRSLQGASYEQY
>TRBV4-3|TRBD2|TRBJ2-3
ASSQGLAATDTQY
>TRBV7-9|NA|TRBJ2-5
ASSLVSSPEKTQY
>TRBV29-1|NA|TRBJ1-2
SVEGVAGVYGYT
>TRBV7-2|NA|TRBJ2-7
ASSTRQSYEQY
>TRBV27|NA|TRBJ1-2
ASSYIQSSGYT
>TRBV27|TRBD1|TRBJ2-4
ASRTGTGSKNIQY
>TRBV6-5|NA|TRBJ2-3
ASSYAGYRDTQY
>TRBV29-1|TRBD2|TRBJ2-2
SARLAGGPLTGELF
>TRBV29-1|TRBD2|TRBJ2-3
SVDFGREATDTQY
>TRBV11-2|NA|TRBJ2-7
ASSLWKGYEQY
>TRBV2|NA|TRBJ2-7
ASSTSLSPYEQY
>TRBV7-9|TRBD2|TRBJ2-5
ASSSQSGRAGETQY
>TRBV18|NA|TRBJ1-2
ASSPLRGTSQEGYT
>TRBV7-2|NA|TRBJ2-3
ASRSEVGPSTDTQY
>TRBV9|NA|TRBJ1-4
ASSASGVLDEKLF
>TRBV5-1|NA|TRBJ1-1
ASSSEPPGGAF
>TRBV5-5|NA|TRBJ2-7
ASRFRGGHADEQY
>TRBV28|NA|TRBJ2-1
ATATASYNEQF
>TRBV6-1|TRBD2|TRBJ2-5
ASSEASPRREGGETQY
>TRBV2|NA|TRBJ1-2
ASSDSGINYGYT
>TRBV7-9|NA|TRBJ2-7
ASSQALLYEQY
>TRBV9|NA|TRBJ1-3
ASSVGAGRSGNTIY
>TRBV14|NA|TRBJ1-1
ASSPGTKSRGPEAF
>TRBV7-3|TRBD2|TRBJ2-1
ASSLHGTSGDYNEQF
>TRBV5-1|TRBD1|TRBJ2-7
ASSFMDRIYEQY
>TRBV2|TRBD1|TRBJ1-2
ASSEYSVGQGDGYT
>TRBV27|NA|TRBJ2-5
ASSKSLRNLQETQY
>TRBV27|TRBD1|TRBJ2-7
ASRPGQGRYEQY
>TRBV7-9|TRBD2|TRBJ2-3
ASRELKREGPDTQY
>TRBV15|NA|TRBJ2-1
ATSRGVLEEQF
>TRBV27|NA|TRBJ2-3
ASKEEVGSGGTDTQY
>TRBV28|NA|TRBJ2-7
ASSGAPYEQY
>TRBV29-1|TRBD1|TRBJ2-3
SVDGGTGINRVSTDTQY
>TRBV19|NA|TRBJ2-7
ASSLAGLYEQY
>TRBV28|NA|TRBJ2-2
ATSSRSGELF